This passage covers 14 T cell receptor beta chains from one sample sequenced in a study of blood T cell repertoires in COVID-19. Sequencing used immunoSEQ multiplex PCR; TCRdb keeps in-frame clones, though not all of them. Here the sample spans 150,000 to 200,000 clones, about 70% being singletons. The source material was peripheral blood. Source of these receptors: a woman aged 45-65 years with active or convalescent COVID-19.

Within the sample, this clone is medium-sized. The CDR3 DNA is TGTGCCAGCAGCCTACCGACAGGGGAGAGTTCACCCCTCCACTTT. It is translated as CASSLPTGESSPLHF. The chain combines TRBV5-5 with TRBJ1-6; TRBD1 agrees at 8 bases. The CDR3 has 15 amino acids. V gave up 4 bases and J gave up 9 bases; unmatched junction bases: 9. CDR1 SGHKS and CDR2 YYEKEE come from the germline V gene (reference sequence).

The count of this clone is one. The J gene is TRBJ1-4, the V gene TRBV7-2, with 9 bases fitting TRBD1. The junction had 2 bases not matched to a gene; V was cut back by 2 bases and J by 7 bases. The CDR3 has 14 residues. CDR1 and CDR2 (germline): SGHTA, FQGNSA. CDR3 DNA: TGTGCCAGCAGCTTAACAGGGGGCGGTGAAAAACTGTTTTTT. It specifies CASSLTGGGEKLFF. The full variable domain, in which reference TRBV7-2 and TRBJ1-4 provide the parts outside the CDR3, is GAGVSQSPSNKVTEKGKDVELRCDPISGHTALYWYRQSLGQGLEFLIYFQGNSAPDKSGLPSDRFSAERTGGSVSTLTIQRTQQEDSAVYLCASSLTGGGEKLFFGSGTQLSVL.

The CDR3 DNA reads as TGTGCCAGCAGTAAGCCGGGACAGGGAAACACCATATATTTT. It translates to CASSKPGQGNTIYF. This sequence joins TRBV6-5 and TRBJ1-3; TRBD1 matches at 7 bases. CDR3 length: 14 amino acids. The V gene's germline CDR1 is MNHEY and CDR2 SVGAGI. V lost 5 bases to trimming and J lost 4 bases; unmatched junction nucleotides: 5.

The chain couples TRBV25-1 to TRBJ2-3; 9 positions match TRBD2. With 8 bases clipped from V and 11 bases from J, the junction kept 5 bases outside the gene matches. This CDR3 contains 11 residues. Germline V gene lookup returns CDR1 MGHDK and CDR2 SYGVNS. CDR3 residues: CASGSGSGQYF. The CDR3 coding sequence is TGTGCCAGCGGTAGCGGGAGCGGGCAGTATTTT.

The CDR3 DNA follows: TGTGCCAGAAGCTTGATAGGGGTGTATGACAATGAGCAGTTCTTC. Translated, it gives CARSLIGVYDNEQFF. The rearrangement uses TRBV5-3 and TRBJ2-1; D might be TRBD1 (5 bases). TRBV5-3 is an ORF; its function is uncertain. This CDR3 is built from 15 residues. The V gene lost 1 base and the J gene lost 5 bases, with 13 bases spanning the gap.

This clone has a single count. The chain has TRBV30 and TRBJ1-6; 7 positions match TRBD1. Germline loops: CDR1 GTSNPN, CDR2 SVGIG (reference sequence). The CDR3 spans 13 residues. V shed 2 bases and J 8 bases; nucleotides not matched to a gene: 3. CDR3 DNA sequence: TGTGCCTGGAGTCCTACAGGGGATTCACCCCTCCACTTT. It encodes CAWSPTGDSPLHF.

The chain couples TRBV7-9 to TRBJ1-5; D possibly corresponds to TRBD1 (6 bases). Germline V lookup: CDR1 SEHNR, CDR2 FQNEAQ (reference sequence). With 7 bases removed from V and 3 bases from J, the gap between germline ends came to 16 bases. CDR3 length: 15 residues. The CDR3 is CASNQQGAPNQPQHF. The CDR3 coding sequence is TGTGCCAGCAACCAACAGGGAGCGCCCAATCAGCCCCAGCATTTT.

The chain joins TRBV5-4 to TRBJ2-1; a possible D gene is TRBD2 (5 bases). This CDR3 region has 16 residues. Per the germline V gene, CDR1 is SGHNT and CDR2 is YYREEE (reference sequence). The V gene lost 0 bases and the J gene lost 6 bases, with 16 bases spanning the gap. CDR3: CASSLGAGMGGNEQFF. The CDR3 DNA reads as TGTGCCAGCAGCTTGGGGGCGGGTATGGGCGGCAATGAGCAGTTCTTC.

V gene TRBV19 combines with J gene TRBJ2-1, with 7 bases lining up with TRBD2. V shed 4 bases and J 0 bases; nucleotides not matched to a gene: 3. The germline CDR1 and CDR2 sequences are LNHDA and SQIVND (reference sequence). The CDR3 runs 15 residues. The CDR3 is CASSSGRNSYNEQFF. CDR3 nucleotide sequence: TGTGCCAGTAGTAGCGGGAGAAACTCCTACAATGAGCAGTTCTTC.

The gene calls are TRBV28 and TRBJ1-2, with D perhaps matching TRBD1 (6 bases). The CDR3 totals 13 residues. Per germline, CDR1 MDHEN and CDR2 SYDVKM. V lost 7 bases to trimming and J lost 4 bases, with 13 bases between them. CDR3 residues: CASTQGRSYGYTF. CDR3 in DNA: TGTGCCAGCACCCAGGGGCGCTCCTATGGCTACACCTTC.

This chain uses TRBV30 with TRBJ1-4, with TRBD1 as a possible D gene (6 bases). The CDR3 is 12 amino acids. The germline gives CDR1 GTSNPN, CDR2 SVGIG (reference sequence). Deletions cut 2 bases from V and 14 bases from J, with 15 bases between. CDR3 in DNA: TGTGCCTGGAGTATGAAGGGGGGGAAGCTGTTTTTT. It yields the protein CAWSMKGGKLFF. The variable domain in full, completed from reference TRBV30 and TRBJ1-4, reads SQTIHQWPATLVQPVGSPLSLECTVEGTSNPNLYWYRQAAGRGLQLLFYSVGIGQISSEVPQNLSASRPQDRQFILSSKKLLLSDSGFYLCAWSMKGGKLFFGSGTQLSVL.

This clone has more than one count but fewer than ten. The CDR3, as DNA: TGTGCCAGCAGCTTAGCTGGCGGGGTTGGGACTGAAGCTTTCTTT. Translating gives CASSLAGGVGTEAFF. The rearrangement links TRBV7-6 to TRBJ1-1; unclear D gene. Trimming pared 0 bases from V and 5 bases from J, leaving 13 bases between. CDR3 length: 15 amino acids. In germline, CDR1 is SGHVS, CDR2 FNYEAQ. Combining the CDR3 with reference TRBV7-6 and TRBJ1-1 gives the whole variable domain GAGVSQSPRYKVTKRGQDVALRCDPISGHVSLYWYRQALGQGPEFLTYFNYEAQQDKSGLPNDRFSAERPEGSISTLTIQRTEQRDSAMYRCASSLAGGVGTEAFFGQGTRLTVV.

The J gene is TRBJ2-5, the V gene TRBV7-2; TRBD2 aligns across 7 bases. Germline CDR1 and CDR2: SGHTA and FQGNSA. Unmatched junction bases numbered 14, after V lost 5 bases and J lost 5 bases. CDR3 size: 16 residues. The CDR3 DNA follows: TGTGCCAGCAGCCCTAATCTAGCGGTCCCGGGGGAGACCCAGTACTTC. Encoded protein: CASSPNLAVPGETQYF.

V usage is TRBV4-1 and J usage is TRBJ2-3, with a possible D match to TRBD2 (6 bases). Germline CDR1 MGHRA, CDR2 YSYEKL. V lost 0 bases and J 2 bases, leaving 15 bases between the germline ends. The CDR3 sequence is 17 residues long. The CDR3 is CASSQDRGSGSTDTQYF. Written as DNA, the CDR3 is TGCGCCAGCAGCCAAGATCGCGGTAGCGGTTCCACAGATACGCAGTATTTT.